This TCR beta chain was retrieved from a study of T cells after yellow fever vaccination. From germline, CDR1 is SGHDT and CDR2 YYEEEE. V lost 4 bases and J 1 base, leaving 19 bases between the germline ends. This CDR3 has 17 amino acids. Template switching by 5'RACE produced TCR cDNA, adding a universal primer site and UMIs. TCRdb analysed the 5' RACE reads with MiXCR anew, one entry per CDR3 protein. The sample yields approximately 340,000 distinct CDR3 sequences, 8.5% to 9% seen once. The rearrangement uses TRBV5-6 and TRBJ2-3; weak D call: TRBD1 (6 bases). The TCR comes from a man between 18 and 35 years old who received the YFV17D yellow fever vaccine. The sequencing here drew on PBMCs, taken on the day of the first yellow fever vaccination. CDR3 coding DNA: TGTGCCAGCAGCACCGGACAGACCTACAGTGGCACAGATACGCAGTATTTT. This sequence encodes CASSTGQTYSGTDTQYF. Supplemented by reference TRBV5-6 and TRBJ2-3, the full variable domain reads DAGVTQSPTHLIKTRGQQVTLRCSPKSGHDTVSWYQQALGQGPQFIFQYYEEEERQRGNFPDRFSGHQFPNYSSELNVNALLLGDSALYLCASSTGQTYSGTDTQYFGPGTRLTVL.